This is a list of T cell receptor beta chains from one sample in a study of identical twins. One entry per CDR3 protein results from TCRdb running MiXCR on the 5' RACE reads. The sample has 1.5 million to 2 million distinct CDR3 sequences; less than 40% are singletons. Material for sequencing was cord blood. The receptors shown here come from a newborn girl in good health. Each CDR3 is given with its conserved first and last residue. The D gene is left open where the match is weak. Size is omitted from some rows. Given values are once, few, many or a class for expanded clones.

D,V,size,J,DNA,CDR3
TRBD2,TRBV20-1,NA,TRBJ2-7,TGCAGTGCTAGAGGGACTAGCGGGGGGTCCTCCTACGAGCAGTACTTC,CSARGTSGGSSYEQYF
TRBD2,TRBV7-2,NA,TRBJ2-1,TGTGCCAGCAGTACCCGCGGACTAGCGGTTATCAATGAGCAGTTCTTC,CASSTRGLAVINEQFF
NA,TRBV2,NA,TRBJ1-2,TGTGCCAGCAGTGAAGCGCTACCCGGTAACGGCTACGGCTACACCTTC,CASSEALPGNGYGYTF
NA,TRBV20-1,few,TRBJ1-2,TGCAGTGCGAAGGGGGGGGGAAAATTCTATGGCTACACCTTC,CSAKGGGKFYGYTF
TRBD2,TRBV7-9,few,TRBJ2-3,TGTGCCAGCAGCTTTCCAAAAGCGGGAGTCACAGATACGCAGTATTTT,CASSFPKAGVTDTQYF
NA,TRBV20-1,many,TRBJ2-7,TGCAGTGCTGGGGACATTCCCTACGAGCAGTACTTC,CSAGDIPYEQYF
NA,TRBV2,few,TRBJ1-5,TGTGCCAGCAGGGAGGACAGATATAGCAATCAGCCCCAGCATTTT,CASREDRYSNQPQHF
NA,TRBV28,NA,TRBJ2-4,TGTGCCAGCAGTCCGAGGGGGACCTCAAACATTCAGTACTTC,CASSPRGTSNIQYF
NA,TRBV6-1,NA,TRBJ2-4,TGTGCCAGCAGTGAAGCGTACCGGAACAAAAACATTCAGTACTTC,CASSEAYRNKNIQYF
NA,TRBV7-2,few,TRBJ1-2,TGTGCCGGGCGCTCGCCCGGGGGGAACTATGGCTACACCTTC,CAGRSPGGNYGYTF
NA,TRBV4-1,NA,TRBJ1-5,TGCGCCAGCAGCCAAGAGGTAATAGGTCAGCCCCAGCATTTT,CASSQEVIGQPQHF
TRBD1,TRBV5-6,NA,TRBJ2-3,TGTGCCAGCAGCTTAGGGGGCTTTGTCGCAGATACGCAGTATTTT,CASSLGGFVADTQYF
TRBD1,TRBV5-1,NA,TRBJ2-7,TGCGCCAGCAGCTTCAGGACAGGGCCTTTCTCCTACGAGCAGTACTTC,CASSFRTGPFSYEQYF
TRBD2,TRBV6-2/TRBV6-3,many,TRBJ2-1,TGTGCCAGCAGTTATTGGGGACTAGCGGGGAACAATGAGCAGTTCTTC,CASSYWGLAGNNEQFF
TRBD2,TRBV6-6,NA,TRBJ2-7,TGTGCCAGCAGTTACACACCGGGGACTAGCGGCTCCTACGAGCAGTACTTC,CASSYTPGTSGSYEQYF
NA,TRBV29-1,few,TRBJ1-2,TGCAGCGTCAGGTTGGGCCTCTATGGCTACACCTTC,CSVRLGLYGYTF
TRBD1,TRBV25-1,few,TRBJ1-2,TGTGCCAGCAGTGAATGGGACAGGCTCTATGGCTACACCTTC,CASSEWDRLYGYTF
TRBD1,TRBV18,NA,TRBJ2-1,TGTGCCAGCTCACGCCCACGCCGGGACAGGGGGCCTTTTTCCTACAATGAGCAGTTCTTC,CASSRPRRDRGPFSYNEQFF
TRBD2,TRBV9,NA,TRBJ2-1,TGTGCCAGCAGCGAGGGACTAGGGCCTACAATGATGCAGTTCTTC,CASSEGLGPTMMQFF
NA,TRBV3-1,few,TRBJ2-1,TGTGCCAGCAGCCCATGGAGCGGAGACAGCTCCTACAATGAGCAGTTCTTC,CASSPWSGDSSYNEQFF
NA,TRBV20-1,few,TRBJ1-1,TGCAGTGCTAGACCCATTAGGGACACTGAAGCTTTCTTT,CSARPIRDTEAFF
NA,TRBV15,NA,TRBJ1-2,TGTGCCACCAGCAGAGCAGGGGCCAGTTATGGCTACACCTTC,CATSRAGASYGYTF
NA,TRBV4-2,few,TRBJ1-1,TGTGCCAGCAGCCGATCAGGAGCGGGCACTGAAGCTTTCTTT,CASSRSGAGTEAFF
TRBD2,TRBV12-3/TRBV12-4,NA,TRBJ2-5,TGTGCCAGCAGTTTAAGTGCGGGGGGGCTGCTAGAGACCCAGTACTTC,CASSLSAGGLLETQYF
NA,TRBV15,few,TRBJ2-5,TGTGCCACCAGCTCTTACCTCCATGGTAGACGGGAGACCCAGTACTTC,CATSSYLHGRRETQYF
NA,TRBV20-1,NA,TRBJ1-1,TGCAGTGCTAGAGGACCGGGGGGCACTGAAGCTTTCTTT,CSARGPGGTEAFF
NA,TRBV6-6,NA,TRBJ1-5,TGTGCCAGCAGTTACTCGAATTCGGGCAATCAGCCCCAGCATTTT,CASSYSNSGNQPQHF
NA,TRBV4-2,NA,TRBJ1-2,TGTGCCAGCAGCCAAGCAGCAGGCGTTAACTATGGCCACACCTTC,CASSQAAGVNYGHTF
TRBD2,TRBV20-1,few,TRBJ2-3,TGCAGTGCTAGAAAGCCCGGGACTAACACAGATACGCAGTATTTT,CSARKPGTNTDTQYF
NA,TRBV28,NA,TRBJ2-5,TGTGCCAGCAGTCGACAGAGTTGGTACCAAGAGACCCAGTACTTC,CASSRQSWYQETQYF
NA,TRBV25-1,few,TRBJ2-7,TGTGCCAGCAGTGCCCCGAGGCCTAGCCAGGACGAGCAGTACTTC,CASSAPRPSQDEQYF
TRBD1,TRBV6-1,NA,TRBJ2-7,TGTGCCAGCAGTGCCTCAGGACAGGGCTACGAGCAGTACTTC,CASSASGQGYEQYF
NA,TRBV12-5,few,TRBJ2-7,TGTGCTAGTGCCCTTGACACCTACGAGCAGTACTTC,CASALDTYEQYF
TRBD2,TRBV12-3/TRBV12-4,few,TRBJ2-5,TGTGCCAGCAGTTTCTTAACTCCGGGACTAGCGGGGAAAGAGACCCAGTACTTC,CASSFLTPGLAGKETQYF
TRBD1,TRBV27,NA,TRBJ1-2,TGTGCCAGCAGTATAAGACAGGGGATTAACTATGGCTACACCTTC,CASSIRQGINYGYTF
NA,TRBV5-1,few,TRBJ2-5,TGCGCCAGCAGCTTGGGCGCAGGGTATGGAGAGACCCAGTACTTC,CASSLGAGYGETQYF
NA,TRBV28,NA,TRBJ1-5,TGTGCCAGCAGTTTATGGGGGGCGAACAATCAGCCCCAGCATTTT,CASSLWGANNQPQHF
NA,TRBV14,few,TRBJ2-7,TGTGCCAGCAGCCAATTAATCGGTGGCTACAATGAGCAGTACTTC,CASSQLIGGYNEQYF
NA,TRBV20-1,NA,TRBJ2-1,TGCAGTGCAGGGAAAACTAGCTACAATGAGCAGTTCTTC,CSAGKTSYNEQFF
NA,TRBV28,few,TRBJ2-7,TGTGCCAGCAGTTTTCTCGGGCGAACTCCCTACGAGCAGTACTTC,CASSFLGRTPYEQYF
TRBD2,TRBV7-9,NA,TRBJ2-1,TGTGCCAGCAGCTTAGGGCTAGCGGGAGCCAGTGAGCAGTTCTTC,CASSLGLAGASEQFF
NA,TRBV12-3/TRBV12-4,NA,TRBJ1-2,TGTGCCAGCAGAGAAACAGGCTGGAGCTATGGCTACACCTTC,CASRETGWSYGYTF
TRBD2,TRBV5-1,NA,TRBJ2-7,TGCGCCAGCAGCCTCTCTAGCGGGTGTTCCTACGAGCAGTACTTC,CASSLSSGCSYEQYF
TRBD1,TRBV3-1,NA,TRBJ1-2,TGTGCCAGCAGCCAAGACAGGGGGGTAAACGGCTACACCTTC,CASSQDRGVNGYTF
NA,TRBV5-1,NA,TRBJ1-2,TGCGCCAGCGGCCTCGGGGGCGACTATGGCTACACCTTC,CASGLGGDYGYTF
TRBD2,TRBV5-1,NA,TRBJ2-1,TGCGCCAGCAGCTTGGGTCTCCGGGACTACCGCTACAATGAGCAGTTCTTC,CASSLGLRDYRYNEQFF
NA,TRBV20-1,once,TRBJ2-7,TGCAGTGCTAGAGTCGGATCGGGGCAGGGCGAGCAGTACTTC,CSARVGSGQGEQYF
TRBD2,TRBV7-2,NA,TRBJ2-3,TGTGCCAGCAGCTTGACTAGCGGGGGAGGTACGCAGTATTTT,CASSLTSGGGTQYF
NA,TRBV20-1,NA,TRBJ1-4,TGCAGTGCTGGAGCAGGGAGTGAAAAACTGTTTTTT,CSAGAGSEKLFF
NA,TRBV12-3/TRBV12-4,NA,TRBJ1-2,TGTGCCAGCAGTACATACCGGGACAAGGCTAACTATGGCTACACCTTC,CASSTYRDKANYGYTF
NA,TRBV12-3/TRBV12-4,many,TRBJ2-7,TGTGCCAGCAGTTCCAATTCCCACTCCTACGAGCAGTACTTC,CASSSNSHSYEQYF
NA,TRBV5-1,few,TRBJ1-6,TGCGCCAGCAGCCTCCTCGGGGACCAAACCCCAATTTCACCCCTCCACTTT,CASSLLGDQTPISPLHF
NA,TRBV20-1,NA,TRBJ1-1,TGCAGTGCTCGCCCTGGGACGACCTGGACTGAAGCTTTCTTT,CSARPGTTWTEAFF
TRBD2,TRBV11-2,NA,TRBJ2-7,TGTGCCAGCAGCCATTGGACACTAGCGGGAGAAGGTATCCCCTACGAGCAGTACTTC,CASSHWTLAGEGIPYEQYF
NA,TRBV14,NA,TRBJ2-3,TGTGCCAGCAGCCAAGATGAGATGGGCTCCTGGGGAGATACGCAGTATTTT,CASSQDEMGSWGDTQYF